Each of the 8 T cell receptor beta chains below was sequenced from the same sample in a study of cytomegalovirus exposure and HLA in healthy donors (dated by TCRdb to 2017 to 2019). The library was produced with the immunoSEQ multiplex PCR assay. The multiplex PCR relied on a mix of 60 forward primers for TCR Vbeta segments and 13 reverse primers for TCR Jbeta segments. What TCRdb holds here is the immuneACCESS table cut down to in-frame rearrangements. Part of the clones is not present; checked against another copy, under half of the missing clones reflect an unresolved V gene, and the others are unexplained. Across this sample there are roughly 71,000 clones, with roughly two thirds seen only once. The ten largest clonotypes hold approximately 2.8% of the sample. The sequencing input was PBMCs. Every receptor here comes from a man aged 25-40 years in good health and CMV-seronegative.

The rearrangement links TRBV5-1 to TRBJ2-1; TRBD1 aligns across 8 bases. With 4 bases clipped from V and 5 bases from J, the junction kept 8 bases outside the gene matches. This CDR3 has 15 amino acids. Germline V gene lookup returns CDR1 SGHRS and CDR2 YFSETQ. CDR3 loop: CASSAYRGNHNEQFF. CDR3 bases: TGCGCCAGCAGCGCCTACAGGGGGAACCACAATGAGCAGTTCTTC.

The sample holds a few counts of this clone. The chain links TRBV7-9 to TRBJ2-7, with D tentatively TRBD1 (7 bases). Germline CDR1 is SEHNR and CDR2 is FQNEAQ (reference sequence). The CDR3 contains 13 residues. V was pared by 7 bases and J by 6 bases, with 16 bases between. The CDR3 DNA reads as TGTGCCAGCACCAGGGGGGCGGTAGGCGAGCAGTACTTC. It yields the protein CASTRGAVGEQYF. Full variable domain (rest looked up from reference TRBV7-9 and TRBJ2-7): DTGVSQNPRHKITKRGQNVTFRCDPISEHNRLYWYRQTLGQGPEFLTYFQNEAQLEKSRLLSDRFSAERPKGSFSTLEIQRTEQGDSAMYLCASTRGAVGEQYFGPGTRLTVT.

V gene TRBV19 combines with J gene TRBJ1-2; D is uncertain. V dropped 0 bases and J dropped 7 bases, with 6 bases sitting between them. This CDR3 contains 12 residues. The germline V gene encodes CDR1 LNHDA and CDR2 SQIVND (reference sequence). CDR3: CASSIEGIGYTF. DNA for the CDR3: TGTGCCAGTAGTATAGAGGGCATTGGCTACACCTTC. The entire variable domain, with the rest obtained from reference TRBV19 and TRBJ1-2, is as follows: DGGITQSPKYLFRKEGQNVTLSCEQNLNHDAMYWYRQDPGQGLRLIYYSQIVNDFQKGDIAEGYSVSREKKESFPLTVTSAQKNPTAFYLCASSIEGIGYTFGSGTRLTVV.

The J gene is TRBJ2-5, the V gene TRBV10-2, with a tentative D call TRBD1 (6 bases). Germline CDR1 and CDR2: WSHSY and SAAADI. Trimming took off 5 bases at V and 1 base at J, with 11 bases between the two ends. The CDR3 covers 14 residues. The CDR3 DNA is TGCGCCAGCAGTCAGGGGCCCTTCCAAGAGACCCAGTACTTC. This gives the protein CASSQGPFQETQYF.

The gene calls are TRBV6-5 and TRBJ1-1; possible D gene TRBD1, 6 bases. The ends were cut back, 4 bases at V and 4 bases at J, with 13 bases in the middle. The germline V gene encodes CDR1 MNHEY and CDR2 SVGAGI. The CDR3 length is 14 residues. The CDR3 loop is CASSSTGHATEAFF. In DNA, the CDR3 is TGTGCCAGCAGTTCTACAGGGCACGCCACTGAAGCTTTCTTT.

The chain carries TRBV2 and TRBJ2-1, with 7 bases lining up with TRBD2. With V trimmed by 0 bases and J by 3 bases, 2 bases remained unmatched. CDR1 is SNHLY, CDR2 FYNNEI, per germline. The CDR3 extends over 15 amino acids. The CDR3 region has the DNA TGTGCCAGCAGTGAAGCGGGGAGGGACTACAATGAGCAGTTCTTC. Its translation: CASSEAGRDYNEQFF.

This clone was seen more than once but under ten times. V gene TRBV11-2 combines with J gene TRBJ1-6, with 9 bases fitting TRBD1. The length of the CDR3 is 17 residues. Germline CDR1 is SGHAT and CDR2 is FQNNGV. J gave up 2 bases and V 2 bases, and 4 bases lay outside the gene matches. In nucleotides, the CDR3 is TGTGCCAGCAGCTTACGAGGGACAGGGACCTATAATTCACCCCTCCACTTT. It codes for CASSLRGTGTYNSPLHF. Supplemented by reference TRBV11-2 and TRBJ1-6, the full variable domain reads EAGVAQSPRYKIIEKRQSVAFWCNPISGHATLYWYQQILGQGPKLLIQFQNNGVVDDSQLPKDRFSAERLKGVDSTLKIQPAKLEDSAVYLCASSLRGTGTYNSPLHFGNGTRLTVT.

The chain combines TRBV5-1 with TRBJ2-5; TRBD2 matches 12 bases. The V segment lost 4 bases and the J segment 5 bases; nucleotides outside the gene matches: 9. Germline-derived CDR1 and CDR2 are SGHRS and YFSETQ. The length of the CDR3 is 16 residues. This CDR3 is CASSQASGGAQETQYF. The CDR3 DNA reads TGCGCCAGCAGCCAAGCTAGCGGGGGGGCACAGGAGACCCAGTACTTC.